The 9 T cell receptor beta chains below come from one sample, sequenced in a study of CD8 T cells in Susac syndrome. Random hexamers primed reverse transcription of about 0.5 to 1 ug RNA. TCRdb fed the immunoSEQ multiplex PCR reads into MiXCR, producing one record per CDR3 protein. This table has more than 95,000 distinct CDR3 sequences, 85% to 95% appearing once. Sequences were obtained from CD4+ T cells from PBMCs. These receptors were obtained from a human donor with multiple sclerosis.

This clonotype has just one count. The chain has TRBV5-1 and TRBJ1-2, with TRBD1 identical over 7 bases. The germline CDR1 and CDR2 sequences are SGHRS and YFSETQ. CDR3 length equals 14 residues. Germline trimming cut 2 bases from V and 5 bases from J; bases unmatched to any gene: 6. CDR3 amino acids: CASSLGTVHYGYTF. The CDR3 DNA reads as TGCGCCAGCAGCTTAGGGACAGTTCATTATGGCTACACCTTC.

J is TRBJ2-5 and V is TRBV12-5; maybe TRBD2 (6 bases). The CDR3 loop spans 14 amino acids. V shed 6 bases and J shed 1 base, with 12 bases lying between them. CDR1 LGHNT and CDR2 FRNRAP come from the germline V gene. CDR3: CASGSGTFQETQYF. The CDR3 DNA is TGTGCTAGTGGATCCGGGACTTTCCAAGAGACCCAGTACTTC.

The gene calls are TRBV7-9 and TRBJ2-7, with D possibly TRBD2 on 5 matching bases. The CDR3 extends over 15 amino acids. V dropped 1 base and J dropped 1 base, with 11 bases sitting between them. The germline V gene encodes CDR1 SEHNR and CDR2 FQNEAQ (reference sequence). The CDR3 DNA is TGTGCCAGCAGCTTAGGGCAGGAGGATTCCTACGAGCAGTACTTC. It encodes CASSLGQEDSYEQYF. The full variable domain, completed using reference TRBV7-9 and TRBJ2-7, is DTGVSQNPRHKITKRGQNVTFRCDPISEHNRLYWYRQTLGQGPEFLTYFQNEAQLEKSRLLSDRFSAERPKGSFSTLEIQRTEQGDSAMYLCASSLGQEDSYEQYFGPGTRLTVT.

The V and J genes are TRBV3-1 and TRBJ2-7; no clear D gene. Trimming took off 1 base at V and 12 bases at J, with 13 bases between the two ends. Germline lookup yields CDR1 LGHDT and CDR2 YNNKEL (reference sequence). The CDR3 extends over 12 amino acids. The CDR3 here is CASSQGSGKAYF. For the CDR3, the DNA is TGTGCCAGCAGCCAAGGATCCGGTAAAGCGTACTTC.

For the CDR3, the DNA is TGTGCCAGCACCCCCGGCCGGGACAGGGGGCCGTTGGCTTTCTTT. Amino acids: CASTPGRDRGPLAFF. V and J are TRBV12-3 or TRBV12-4 and TRBJ1-1; 12 nucleotides agree with TRBD1. V gave up 7 bases and J gave up 11 bases; unmatched junction bases: 14. The CDR3 totals 15 residues.

The gene calls are TRBV20-1 and TRBJ1-2, with 7 bases aligning to TRBD1. Germline V gene lookup returns CDR1 DFQATT and CDR2 SNEGSKA (reference sequence). The CDR3 spans 12 residues. With V trimmed by 5 bases and J by 5 bases, 5 bases remained unmatched. The CDR3 sequence: CSAQTGPYGYTF. In DNA, the CDR3 is TGCAGTGCTCAGACAGGGCCATATGGCTACACCTTC.

This chain uses TRBV4-2 with TRBJ2-5; unclear D gene. The CDR3 is 13 residues long. The V and J ends lost 5 bases and 5 bases respectively, with 12 bases between them. Germline-derived CDR1 and CDR2 are LGHNA and YNFKEQ. CDR3 sequence (DNA): TGTGCCAGCAGCAAAGGATTAGGGGAGACCCAGTACTTC. Amino acid sequence: CASSKGLGETQYF.

V usage is TRBV20-1 and J usage is TRBJ2-1; 9 bases fit TRBD1. Germline V CDR1 and CDR2: DFQATT, SNEGSKA (reference sequence). The V gene end was trimmed by 5 bases and the J gene end by 7 bases; junction bases not matched to a gene: 12. The CDR3 length is 15 residues. This CDR3 reads CSAPVRGTGRNEQFF. Here the CDR3 DNA reads TGCAGTGCTCCAGTTCGGGGGACAGGGAGAAATGAGCAGTTCTTC.

The V call is TRBV27, the J call TRBJ1-2; TRBD1 matches 12 bases. V was clipped by 4 bases and J by 3 bases; unmatched bases: 6. In germline, CDR1 is MNHEY, CDR2 SMNVEV (reference sequence). This CDR3 has 16 residues. CDR3 amino acids: CASSSWDRGRDYGYTF. CDR3 bases: TGTGCCAGCAGTTCATGGGACAGGGGGCGCGACTATGGCTACACCTTC.